This is a list of T cell receptor beta chains from one sample in a study of blood T cell repertoires in COVID-19. The method was immunoSEQ multiplex PCR; TCRdb's version includes in-frame clones alone and lacks a portion of them. The sample has about 300,000 clones; around four fifths are singletons. Sample: peripheral blood. These receptors all stem from a woman between 50 and 59 years old with acute or convalescent COVID-19. CDR3s leave out the opening cysteine and the closing phenylalanine or tryptophan. A D gene is named only where the DNA matches it firmly. Part of the rows lack a size; the others show once, few, many or a class for expanded clones.

v_call: TRBV9; cdr3_length: 9; j_call: TRBJ2-1; d_call: TRBD1; clone_size: .; cdr3_aa: ASNSGGEQF
v_call: TRBV5-4; cdr3_length: 12; j_call: TRBJ2-7; d_call: TRBD1; clone_size: .; cdr3_aa: ASSFDRGPYEQY
v_call: TRBV27; cdr3_length: 11; j_call: TRBJ1-4; d_call: .; clone_size: .; cdr3_aa: ASSGGQREKLF
v_call: TRBV10-3; cdr3_length: 13; j_call: TRBJ1-3; d_call: TRBD1; clone_size: .; cdr3_aa: AISGTGVSGNTIY
v_call: TRBV4-2; cdr3_length: 17; j_call: TRBJ2-7; d_call: TRBD2; clone_size: .; cdr3_aa: ASSQVRLAGVALSYEQY
v_call: TRBV20-1; cdr3_length: 10; j_call: TRBJ2-5; d_call: .; clone_size: .; cdr3_aa: SASRGDETQY
v_call: TRBV7-9; cdr3_length: 15; j_call: TRBJ1-2; d_call: .; clone_size: .; cdr3_aa: ASTSKTHEPGNYGYT
v_call: TRBV6-6; cdr3_length: 10; j_call: TRBJ1-1; d_call: .; clone_size: .; cdr3_aa: ASTGQNTEAF
v_call: TRBV7-2; cdr3_length: 11; j_call: TRBJ2-1; d_call: TRBD2; clone_size: once; cdr3_aa: ASSQGRGNEQF
v_call: TRBV6-1; cdr3_length: 13; j_call: TRBJ2-5; d_call: TRBD2; clone_size: .; cdr3_aa: ASSDLAGDQETQY
v_call: TRBV14; cdr3_length: 10; j_call: TRBJ1-5; d_call: .; clone_size: few; cdr3_aa: ASSQAGEPQH
v_call: TRBV18; cdr3_length: 11; j_call: TRBJ1-2; d_call: .; clone_size: few; cdr3_aa: ASSLGSKDGYT
v_call: TRBV30; cdr3_length: 10; j_call: TRBJ1-2; d_call: .; clone_size: .; cdr3_aa: ASPLANYGYT
v_call: TRBV30; cdr3_length: 9; j_call: TRBJ1-2; d_call: .; clone_size: .; cdr3_aa: AWSRGRGYT
v_call: TRBV2; cdr3_length: 13; j_call: TRBJ2-1; d_call: .; clone_size: .; cdr3_aa: ASQTASDPYNEQF
v_call: TRBV2; cdr3_length: 11; j_call: TRBJ2-5; d_call: .; clone_size: .; cdr3_aa: ASYASGGKTQY
v_call: TRBV4-1; cdr3_length: 12; j_call: TRBJ2-2; d_call: TRBD2; clone_size: few; cdr3_aa: ASSRGTNNGELF
v_call: TRBV15; cdr3_length: 12; j_call: TRBJ1-1; d_call: .; clone_size: .; cdr3_aa: ATSRGGGASEAF
v_call: TRBV7-2; cdr3_length: 17; j_call: TRBJ2-3; d_call: TRBD2; clone_size: .; cdr3_aa: ASRKSGTSGVLSTDTQY
v_call: TRBV3-1/TRBV3-2; cdr3_length: 10; j_call: TRBJ1-1; d_call: .; clone_size: .; cdr3_aa: ASSQETLEAF
v_call: TRBV29-1; cdr3_length: 13; j_call: TRBJ1-1; d_call: TRBD1; clone_size: medium-sized; cdr3_aa: SVWPSEGAVTEAF
v_call: TRBV5-1; cdr3_length: 11; j_call: TRBJ1-1; d_call: TRBD1; clone_size: .; cdr3_aa: ASSLETGTEAF
v_call: TRBV5-4; cdr3_length: 14; j_call: TRBJ2-5; d_call: TRBD2; clone_size: .; cdr3_aa: ASSLGLAEYQETQY
v_call: TRBV18; cdr3_length: 13; j_call: TRBJ1-6; d_call: .; clone_size: .; cdr3_aa: ASSPSRAGNSPLH
v_call: TRBV19; cdr3_length: 16; j_call: TRBJ1-5; d_call: .; clone_size: .; cdr3_aa: ASSIGRHPLYSNQPQH
v_call: TRBV9; cdr3_length: 18; j_call: TRBJ2-1; d_call: TRBD2; clone_size: .; cdr3_aa: ASSHPYASGLAGSYNEQF
v_call: TRBV7-2; cdr3_length: 11; j_call: TRBJ1-1; d_call: .; clone_size: .; cdr3_aa: ASSLERGTEAF
v_call: TRBV4-2; cdr3_length: 13; j_call: TRBJ2-7; d_call: TRBD2; clone_size: few; cdr3_aa: ASSQDGASGSEQY
v_call: TRBV6-6; cdr3_length: 14; j_call: TRBJ2-1; d_call: TRBD2; clone_size: .; cdr3_aa: ASSYSASGSYNEQF
v_call: TRBV30; cdr3_length: 12; j_call: TRBJ1-4; d_call: TRBD1; clone_size: .; cdr3_aa: AWSIGTGHEKLF
v_call: TRBV6-1; cdr3_length: 13; j_call: TRBJ2-7; d_call: .; clone_size: .; cdr3_aa: ASSDRGTGSYEQY
v_call: TRBV10-2; cdr3_length: 16; j_call: TRBJ2-3; d_call: TRBD2; clone_size: .; cdr3_aa: ASSESSSGGFKTDTQY